These 4 T cell receptor beta chains were sequenced from one sample in a study of shared clonotypes between healthy human individuals. The assay was immunoSEQ multiplex PCR, and TCRdb's table has in-frame clones only and misses some. The sample includes over 2 million clones, about 95% seen only once; the top ten take 0.9% to 1.4%. CD45RO-negative, CCR7-selected cells formed the naive CD8 fraction, which excluded terminally differentiated effector memory CD45RA+ cells. Sequencing used naive CD8+ T cells sorted from blood. All receptors come from a man between 18 and 35 years old in good health.

This chain links TRBV7-3 with TRBJ2-1; a possible D gene is TRBD2 (6 bases). CDR3 length equals 16 residues. Germline V gene sequence: CDR1 SGHTA, CDR2 FQGTGA. V was clipped by 4 bases and J by 4 bases, with 17 bases between them. The CDR3 spells CASSWGGGVGYNEQFF. The CDR3 region has the DNA TGTGCCAGCAGCTGGGGTGGCGGGGTCGGGTACAATGAGCAGTTCTTC.

This sequence joins TRBV6-1 and TRBJ2-2, with TRBD1 matching over 8 bases. This CDR3 comprises 14 residues. J was trimmed by 4 bases and V by 6 bases; bases with no gene match: 4. Germline V gene sequence: CDR1 MNHNS, CDR2 SASEGT. CDR3 in amino acids: CASSRGQGTGELFF. In nucleotides, the CDR3 is TGTGCCAGCAGCAGGGGGCAAGGCACCGGGGAGCTGTTTTTT.

This clone was seen only once. The V gene is TRBV7-2, the J gene TRBJ2-2; D is perhaps TRBD2 (6 bases). V dropped 5 bases and J dropped 5 bases, with 18 bases sitting between them. From germline, CDR1 is SGHTA and CDR2 FQGNSA. CDR3 length equals 16 residues. CDR3 sequence reads: CASSPWREISTGELFF. In DNA form, the CDR3 reads TGTGCCAGCAGCCCTTGGCGGGAAATCAGTACCGGGGAGCTGTTTTTT.

This chain links TRBV10-3 with TRBJ1-1; a weak D match, TRBD1 (5 bases). CDR3 length equals 15 residues. Germline V gives CDR1 ENHRY, CDR2 SYGVKD. The ends were cut back, 6 bases at V and 5 bases at J, with 19 bases in the middle. CDR3 in amino acids: CAISDPQGEGTEAFF. In DNA, the CDR3 is TGTGCCATCAGCGATCCTCAGGGAGAGGGGACTGAAGCTTTCTTT.